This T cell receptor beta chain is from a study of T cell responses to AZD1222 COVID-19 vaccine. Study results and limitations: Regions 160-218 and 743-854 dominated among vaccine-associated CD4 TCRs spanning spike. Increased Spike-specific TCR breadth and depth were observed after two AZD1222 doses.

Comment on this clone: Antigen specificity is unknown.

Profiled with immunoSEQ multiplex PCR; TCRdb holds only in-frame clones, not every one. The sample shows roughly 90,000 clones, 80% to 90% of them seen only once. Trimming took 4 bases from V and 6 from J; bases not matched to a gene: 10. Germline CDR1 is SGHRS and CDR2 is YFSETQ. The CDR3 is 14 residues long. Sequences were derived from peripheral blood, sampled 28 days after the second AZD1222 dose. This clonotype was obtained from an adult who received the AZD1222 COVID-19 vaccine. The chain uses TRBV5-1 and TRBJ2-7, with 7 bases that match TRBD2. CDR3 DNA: TGCGCCAGCAGCCCGCGGGAGCCACCTGGCGAGCAGTACTTC. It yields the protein CASSPREPPGEQYF.